These 3 T cell receptor beta chains were all obtained from the same sample, sequenced in a study of cytomegalovirus exposure and HLA in healthy donors. The PCR used 60 Vbeta and 13 Jbeta primers. Profiling relied on immunoSEQ multiplex PCR, and the TCRdb table lists in-frame clones only, not all of them. The sample shows some 200,000 clones, over 65% of them seen only once. Sequencing was performed on PBMCs. All receptors come from a woman between 50 and 59 years old in good health and CMV-seropositive.

V usage is TRBV11-2 and J usage is TRBJ2-7, with TRBD1 as a possible D gene (6 bases). The V gene's germline CDR1 is SGHAT and CDR2 FQNNGV. The CDR3 extends over 15 amino acids. The V and J ends lost 3 bases and 3 bases respectively, with 15 bases between them. DNA for the CDR3: TGTGCCAGCAGCTTTCAGGGGCCGCTGGGCTACGAGCAGTACTTC. It is translated as CASSFQGPLGYEQYF.

The chain is built from TRBV19 and TRBJ2-7; 7 bases map to TRBD1. The CDR3 totals 14 residues. J lost 6 bases, V lost 5 bases, and 10 bases had no gene match. Per the germline V gene, CDR1 is LNHDA and CDR2 is SQIVND (reference sequence). The CDR3 nucleotides read TGTGCCAGTAGTTCCACAGGGGACACTCCCGAGCAGTACTTC. Protein sequence: CASSSTGDTPEQYF.

Comment on this clone: Other nucleotide sequences from this sample produce the same CDR3. The chain carries TRBV5-1 and TRBJ2-3; D might be TRBD1 (6 bases). Germline lookup yields CDR1 SGHRS and CDR2 YFSETQ. Trimming stripped 4 bases from V and 4 bases from J, with 19 bases between. The CDR3 is made up of 16 amino acids. The CDR3 DNA reads as TGCGCCAGCAGCCTGGATGGGGGCTCGAAGGCAGATACGCAGTATTTT. The encoded protein is CASSLDGGSKADTQYF. Supplemented by reference TRBV5-1 and TRBJ2-3, the full variable domain reads KAGVTQTPRYLIKTRGQQVTLSCSPISGHRSVSWYQQTPGQGLQFLFEYFSETQRNKGNFPGRFSGRQFSNSRSEMNVSTLELGDSALYLCASSLDGGSKADTQYFGPGTRLTVL.